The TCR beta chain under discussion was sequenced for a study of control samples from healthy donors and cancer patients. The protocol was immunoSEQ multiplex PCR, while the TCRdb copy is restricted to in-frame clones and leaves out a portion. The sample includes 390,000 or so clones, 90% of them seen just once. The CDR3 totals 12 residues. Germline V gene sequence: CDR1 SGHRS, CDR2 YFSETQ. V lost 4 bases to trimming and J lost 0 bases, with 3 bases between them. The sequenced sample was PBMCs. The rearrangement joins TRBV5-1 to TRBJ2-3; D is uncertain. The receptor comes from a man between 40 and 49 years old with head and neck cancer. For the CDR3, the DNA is TGCGCCAGCAGCCCCAGCACAGATACGCAGTATTTT. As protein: CASSPSTDTQYF.